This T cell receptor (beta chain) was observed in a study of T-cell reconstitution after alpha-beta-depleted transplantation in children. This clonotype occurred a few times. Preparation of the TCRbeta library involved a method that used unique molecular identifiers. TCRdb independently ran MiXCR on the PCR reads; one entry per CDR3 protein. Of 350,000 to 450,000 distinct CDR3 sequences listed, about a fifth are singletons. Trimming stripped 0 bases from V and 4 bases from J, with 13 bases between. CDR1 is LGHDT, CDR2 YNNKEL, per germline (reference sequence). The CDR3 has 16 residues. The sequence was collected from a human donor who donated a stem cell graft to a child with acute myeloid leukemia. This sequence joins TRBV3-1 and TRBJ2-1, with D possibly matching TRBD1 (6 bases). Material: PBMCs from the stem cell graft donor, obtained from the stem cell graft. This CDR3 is CASSQETVRGYNEQFF. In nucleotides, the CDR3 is TGTGCCAGCAGCCAAGAGACGGTGAGGGGGTACAATGAGCAGTTCTTC.